The 31 T cell receptor beta chains in this list originate from one sample, sequenced in a study of blood T cells in healthy people across ages. Combining a sample-barcoded 5' primer with a J-beta primer mix, a second PCR ran for 7 to 11 cycles. MiXCR, applied by TCRdb to the 5' RACE reads, yields one record per CDR3 protein. The sample lists just under 750,000 distinct CDR3 sequences; 20% to 25% were seen once. The sample was blood. These receptors were obtained from a man aged 65 to 85 in good health.

The chain joins TRBV5-1 to TRBJ2-1; tentative D call: TRBD1 (7 bases). The closer fit of TRBJ2-7 to the DNA end suggests the J call may be wrong. The CDR3 extends over 14 amino acids. Germline CDR1 SGHRS, CDR2 YFSETQ. The CDR3 coding sequence is TGCGCCAGCAGCTTGCAGGGGGAGGTCGACGAGCAGTACTTC. As protein: CASSLQGEVDEQYF.

This clonotype has a handful of counts. V gene TRBV20-1 combines with J gene TRBJ2-3; 10 bases are shared with TRBD2. Losses at the gene ends were 2 bases for V and 2 bases for J; bases not matched to a gene: 4. CDR1 DFQATT and CDR2 SNEGSKA come from the germline V gene (reference sequence). This CDR3 contains 15 residues. The CDR3 reads CSARLAGAITDTQYF. DNA of the CDR3: TGCAGTGCTAGACTAGCGGGGGCAATCACAGATACGCAGTATTTT.

The chain recombines TRBV12-3 or TRBV12-4 with TRBJ2-3, with D perhaps matching TRBD1 (6 bases). The CDR3 runs 15 residues. Trimming removed 6 bases from V and 4 bases from J, with 17 bases in between. CDR3 sequence (DNA): TGTGCCAGCAGCCGCCAGCGAGGGGGAGCAGATACGCAGTATTTT. It codes for CASSRQRGGADTQYF.

This clonotype was detected a few times. The gene calls are TRBV2 and TRBJ1-1; D unresolved. The CDR3 sequence is 11 residues long. V shed 9 bases and J shed 7 bases, with 12 bases lying between them. The germline V gene encodes CDR1 SNHLY and CDR2 FYNNEI. The CDR3 coding sequence is TGTGCCAGTACTAACAGCGTTGAAGCTTTCTTT. Amino acids: CASTNSVEAFF. The variable domain in full, with the rest retrieved from reference TRBV2 and TRBJ1-1, is EPEVTQTPSHQVTQMGQEVILRCVPISNHLYFYWYRQILGQKVEFLVSFYNNEISEKSEIFDDQFSVERPDGSNFTLKIRSTKLEDSAMYFCASTNSVEAFFGQGTRLTVV.

This rearrangement joins TRBV5-1 to TRBJ2-5, with a possible D match to TRBD2 (7 bases). Trimming removed 3 bases from V and 5 bases from J, with 11 bases in between. CDR3 length: 13 amino acids. Germline V gene lookup returns CDR1 SGHRS and CDR2 YFSETQ. The CDR3 bases are TGCGCCAGCAGCTCGGGGGGCATTGAGACCCAGTACTTC. It is translated as CASSSGGIETQYF.

There are many counts of this clonotype. The chain is built from TRBV3-1 and TRBJ2-5; the match to TRBD2 covers 8 bases. The CDR3 has 16 amino acids. CDR1 LGHDT and CDR2 YNNKEL come from the germline V gene (reference sequence). V shed 4 bases, J shed 7 bases, and the junction held 14 bases outside the gene matches. Here the CDR3 reads CASSLPTSGLRGTQYF. The CDR3 nucleotides read TGTGCCAGCAGCCTACCTACTAGCGGTTTGAGGGGGACCCAGTACTTC.

The V and J genes are TRBV20-1 and TRBJ1-4; 10 nucleotides match TRBD1. CDR1 DFQATT and CDR2 SNEGSKA come from the germline V gene (reference sequence). Trimming cost V 4 bases and J 7 bases; bases outside gene matches: 3. The CDR3 sequence is 13 residues long. The CDR3 DNA is TGCAGTGCTAAGGGACAGGGGACTGAAAAACTGTTTTTT. It yields the protein CSAKGQGTEKLFF.

The chain combines TRBV7-9 with TRBJ1-1; D is possibly TRBD1 (5 bases). Trimming pared 5 bases from V and 12 bases from J, leaving 16 bases between. This CDR3 contains 12 residues. Germline V gene sequence: CDR1 SEHNR, CDR2 FQNEAQ (reference sequence). The CDR3 nucleotides read TGTGCCAGCAGCCCAGACGGGCAGGGTACTTTCTTT. Its protein product is CASSPDGQGTFF.

The chain links TRBV29-1 to TRBJ2-7, with 7 bases matching TRBD2. This CDR3 contains 13 residues. The V gene end was trimmed by 4 bases and the J gene end by 0 bases; junction bases not matched to a gene: 3. The V gene's germline CDR1 is SQVTM and CDR2 ANQGSEA. Here the CDR3 DNA reads TGCAGCGTTGCGGGGGGTAGCTCCTACGAGCAGTACGTC. Protein: CSVAGGSSYEQYV.

The rearrangement uses TRBV7-2 and TRBJ2-7; possibly TRBD2 for D (5 bases). Per the germline V gene, CDR1 is SGHTA and CDR2 is FQGNSA. The CDR3 sequence is 15 residues long. The V gene lost 1 base and the J gene lost 0 bases, with 10 bases spanning the gap. CDR3 DNA sequence: TGTGCCAGCAGCTTAGACGGGATGAGCTCCTACGAGCAGTACTTC. Translated, it gives CASSLDGMSSYEQYF.

The CDR3 DNA reads as TGTGCCAGCAGTTACAACCCGGGACCGTCCACTGAAGCTTTCTTT. Its protein is CASSYNPGPSTEAFF. This chain connects TRBV6-5 to TRBJ1-1; perhaps TRBD1 as D (5 bases). The CDR3 runs 15 residues. The V gene lost 2 bases and the J gene lost 4 bases, with 14 bases spanning the gap. Looked up from germline, CDR1 is MNHEY and CDR2 is SVGAGI.

This chain uses TRBV4-1 with TRBJ2-5; 11 nucleotides agree with TRBD1. With the DNA end fitting TRBJ2-7 better, the J assignment may be wrong. Germline V gene sequence: CDR1 MGHRA, CDR2 YSYEKL. The CDR3 extends over 15 amino acids. This CDR3 is CASSRGTGGTYEQYV. The CDR3 DNA reads TGCGCCAGCAGCCGGGGGACAGGGGGTACCTACGAGCAGTACGTC.

In this sample, this clonotype turned up a few times. The chain employs TRBV20-1 and TRBJ1-2; no definite D call. Trimming removed 0 bases from V and 4 bases from J, with 9 bases in between. The CDR3 runs to 13 residues. In germline, CDR1 is DFQATT, CDR2 SNEGSKA (reference sequence). The CDR3 is CSARDSATYGYTF. CDR3 DNA sequence: TGCAGTGCTAGAGACAGCGCAACCTATGGCTACACCTTC.

This clonotype was detected only a few times. This chain uses TRBV7-2 with TRBJ1-4, with a tentative D call TRBD1 (5 bases). CDR1 is SGHTA, CDR2 FQGNSA, per germline. Trimming removed 5 bases from V and 4 bases from J, with 17 bases in between. CDR3 size: 16 residues. CDR3 sequence reads: CASSLLTGPSNEKLFF. In DNA, the CDR3 is TGTGCCAGCAGCCTACTTACGGGGCCTAGTAATGAAAAACTGTTTTTT.

V and J are TRBV6-2 or TRBV6-3 and TRBJ2-5, with a weak D call TRBD2 (5 bases). V gave up 4 bases and J gave up 1 base, with 13 bases separating them. Germline CDR1 MNHEY, CDR2 SVGEGT. The length of the CDR3 is 15 residues. CDR3 loop: CASSSGRGLQETQYF. The CDR3 nucleotides read TGTGCCAGCAGTTCAGGTCGGGGTCTCCAAGAGACCCAGTACTTC.

This clonotype was picked up a small number of times. The V call is TRBV6-5, the J call TRBJ1-4; 8 bases map to TRBD1. The germline V gene encodes CDR1 MNHEY and CDR2 SVGAGI. There are 14 residues in the CDR3. V lost 0 bases to trimming and J lost 11 bases; unmatched junction nucleotides: 5. CDR3 nucleotides: TGTGCCAGCAGTTACTCGCAGGGGGCTGGGAAACTGTTTTTT. Its translation: CASSYSQGAGKLFF.

The rearrangement joins TRBV7-3 to TRBJ2-3; D gene unclear. The CDR3 spans 14 residues. Trimming cost V 5 bases and J 2 bases, with 11 bases left between them. Germline assignment: CDR1 SGHTA and CDR2 FQGTGA. CDR3 loop: CASSRSGNTDTQYF. CDR3 nucleotides: TGTGCCAGCAGCCGGAGTGGGAACACAGATACGCAGTATTTT.

This clonotype appeared many times. This rearrangement joins TRBV24-1 to TRBJ2-1; D possibly corresponds to TRBD2 (6 bases). There are 13 residues in the CDR3. Germline CDR1 KGHDR, CDR2 SFDVKD. Trimming took 2 bases from V and 8 from J, leaving 9 bases between them. CDR3 amino acids: CATSDSSSDEQFF. As DNA, the CDR3 is TGTGCCACCAGTGATTCGTCTAGCGATGAGCAGTTCTTC.

This clonotype came up a few times. This sequence joins TRBV27 and TRBJ2-1, with 7 bases lining up with TRBD2. With 2 bases clipped from V and 8 bases from J, the junction kept 9 bases outside the gene matches. This CDR3 contains 15 residues. Germline values: CDR1 MNHEY, CDR2 SMNVEV (reference sequence). CDR3 region: CASSLRLGTKDEQFF. The CDR3 DNA sequence: TGTGCCAGCAGTTTACGGCTCGGGACTAAGGATGAGCAGTTCTTC.

The chain recombines TRBV30 with TRBJ1-6; D call uncertain. Deletions cut 5 bases from V and 10 bases from J, with 15 bases between. The CDR3 has 13 amino acids. From germline, CDR1 is GTSNPN and CDR2 SVGIG (reference sequence). CDR3 nucleotide sequence: TGTGCCTGGGGGGAGACCCTGACCTCACCCCTCCACTTT. Amino acids: CAWGETLTSPLHF. The full variable domain, with the rest looked up from reference TRBV30 and TRBJ1-6, is SQTIHQWPATLVQPVGSPLSLECTVEGTSNPNLYWYRQAAGRGLQLLFYSVGIGQISSEVPQNLSASRPQDRQFILSSKKLLLSDSGFYLCAWGETLTSPLHFGNGTRLTVT.

This clonotype was counted between two and nine times. The chain recombines TRBV12-3 or TRBV12-4 with TRBJ2-4; no firm D call. Trimming left V 4 bases short and J 0 bases short, with 4 bases between. The CDR3 spans 13 residues. DNA for the CDR3: TGTGCCAGCAGTTGGACAGCCAAAAACATTCAGTACTTC. It encodes CASSWTAKNIQYF.

The chain carries TRBV20-1 and TRBJ1-2, with D unclear. Germline-derived CDR1 and CDR2 are DFQATT and SNEGSKA (reference sequence). V lost 6 bases, J lost 3 bases, and 14 bases lay in between. This CDR3 is built from 13 residues. The chain's CDR3 is CSAPAQQYYGYTF. The CDR3 coding sequence is TGCAGTGCCCCCGCCCAGCAATACTATGGCTACACCTTC.

This sequence joins TRBV7-8 and TRBJ2-1; D is unresolved. CDR1 SGHVS and CDR2 FQNEAQ come from the germline V gene. The CDR3 totals 13 residues. V lost 5 bases and J 6 bases, leaving 11 bases between the germline ends. CDR3 sequence: CASSNQVRNEQFF. In DNA, the CDR3 is TGTGCCAGCAGCAACCAGGTCCGCAATGAGCAGTTCTTC.

This clonotype was seen a few times. The chain uses TRBV14 and TRBJ1-5; D possibly corresponds to TRBD1 (6 bases). Trimming removed 5 bases at V and 0 bases at J, with 23 bases between. Per the germline V gene, CDR1 is SGHDN and CDR2 is FVKESK. The CDR3 spans 19 residues. The CDR3 reads CASSVGGWGRLYSNQPQHF. CDR3 sequence (DNA): TGTGCCAGCAGCGTAGGGGGGTGGGGCCGCCTATATAGCAATCAGCCCCAGCATTTT.

This clonotype turned up a few times. This chain joins TRBV12-3 or TRBV12-4 and TRBJ2-7; 7 bases are shared with TRBD2. V gave up 5 bases and J gave up 1 base; unmatched junction bases: 5. This CDR3 spans 14 amino acids. CDR3 sequence reads: CASSRTSRSYEQYF. The CDR3 DNA reads TGTGCCAGCAGTCGGACTAGTAGGTCCTACGAGCAGTACTTC.

Only a few counts were recorded for this clonotype. The chain links TRBV4-3 to TRBJ2-1; the match to TRBD2 covers 12 bases. Trimming at V came to 0 bases and at J to 3 bases, leaving 6 bases not matched to a gene. The CDR3 length is 18 residues. Per germline, CDR1 LGHNA and CDR2 YSLEER. This CDR3 is CASSQDEGTSGFYNEQFF. For the CDR3, the DNA is TGCGCCAGCAGCCAAGATGAGGGGACTAGCGGGTTCTACAATGAGCAGTTCTTC.

This clonotype was found a few times. The chain is built from TRBV7-9 and TRBJ1-1, with D hard to call. The CDR3 length is 15 residues. The V gene's germline CDR1 is SEHNR and CDR2 FQNEAQ (reference sequence). Deletions cut 1 base from V and 4 bases from J, with 13 bases between. CDR3 sequence reads: CASSLGGSWVTEAFF. The CDR3 region has the DNA TGTGCCAGCAGCTTAGGAGGGTCCTGGGTCACTGAAGCTTTCTTT.

The CDR3: CSVGWDRNTEAFF. CDR3 in DNA: TGCAGCGTTGGTTGGGACAGGAACACTGAAGCTTTCTTT. J is TRBJ1-1 and V is TRBV29-1, with 7 bases lining up with TRBD1. Losses at the gene ends were 4 bases for V and 1 base for J; bases not matched to a gene: 3. The CDR3 has 13 residues. Looked up from germline, CDR1 is SQVTM and CDR2 is ANQGSEA.

This chain connects TRBV12-3 or TRBV12-4 to TRBJ2-3, with TRBD2 identical over 8 bases. The length of the CDR3 is 16 residues. With V trimmed by 3 bases and J by 2 bases, 7 bases remained unmatched. As DNA, the CDR3 is TGTGCCAGCAGTTTGGAACTAGCGGTTAACACAGATACGCAGTATTTT. Translation gives CASSLELAVNTDTQYF.

The J gene is TRBJ1-2, the V gene TRBV29-1, with TRBD1 matching over 10 bases. Per germline, CDR1 SQVTM and CDR2 ANQGSEA. Trimming cost V 6 bases and J 6 bases; bases outside gene matches: 4. The CDR3 loop spans 12 amino acids. CDR3 in DNA: TGCAGCGTCACCGGGACAGGGGATGGCTACACCTTC. Amino acid sequence: CSVTGTGDGYTF.

The chain couples TRBV20-1 to TRBJ2-4; TRBD2 aligns across 13 bases. In germline, CDR1 is DFQATT, CDR2 SNEGSKA (reference sequence). The CDR3 runs to 18 residues. V lost 2 bases and J lost 6; bases outside the gene matches: 13. CDR3 sequence (DNA): TGCAGTGCTAGACCCCCCGGACTAGCGGGAGAATTGAGAAACATTCAGTACTTC. Protein product: CSARPPGLAGELRNIQYF.